Each of the 23 T cell receptor beta chains below was sequenced from the same sample in a study of CD8 T cells in ankylosing spondylitis. Overall study findings and caveats: A TCR beta motif of about eight highly homologous variants appeared characteristic of ankylosing spondylitis blood.

TCRdb fed the 5' RACE reads into MiXCR, producing one record per CDR3 protein. The data show approximately 500,000 distinct CDR3 sequences, approximately 11% seen once. Their cognate antigens are unknown. Sequenced input: blood, either unsorted or a sorted T cell fraction (not recorded which). The source of these receptors is a male donor with ankylosing spondylitis.

This clonotype was seen many times. This chain uses TRBV25-1 with TRBJ2-3, with 11 bases identical to TRBD2. After removal of 3 bases from V and 6 bases from J, the junction contained 5 bases not matched to a gene. From germline, CDR1 is MGHDK and CDR2 SYGVNS. This CDR3 comprises 15 residues. The CDR3 loop is CASSDLSGRGDTQYF. The CDR3, as DNA: TGTGCCAGCAGTGATCTTAGCGGGAGGGGGGATACGCAGTATTTT.

This clonotype was observed a handful of times. The chain employs TRBV9 and TRBJ2-1; 12 bases match TRBD2. V lost 0 bases and J lost 9; bases outside the gene matches: 4. Germline values: CDR1 SGDLS, CDR2 YYNGEE. The CDR3 consists of 15 residues. The chain's CDR3 is CASSVGLAGVAEQFF. In DNA, the CDR3 is TGTGCCAGCAGCGTAGGACTAGCGGGAGTTGCTGAGCAGTTCTTC.

The sample holds a few counts of this clonotype. The genes are TRBV10-2 and TRBJ2-5; TRBD2 aligns across 10 bases. The length of the CDR3 is 14 residues. CDR1 and CDR2 (germline): WSHSY, SAAADI. After removal of 10 bases from V and 1 base from J, the junction contained 6 bases not matched to a gene. CDR3 bases: TGCGCCACCAGCGGGAGGGTTAGCCAAGAGACCCAGTACTTC. The encoded protein is CATSGRVSQETQYF.

This sequence joins TRBV5-1 and TRBJ2-7; no definite D call. This CDR3 contains 13 residues. Germline CDR1 reads SGHRS; CDR2 reads YFSETQ. The germline V and J ends were trimmed by 4 bases and 0 bases, with 8 bases remaining between them. CDR3 coding DNA: TGCGCCAGCAGCGATTCTGTCTCCTACGAGCAGTACTTC. Its translation is CASSDSVSYEQYF.

The genes are TRBV27 and TRBJ2-1; possibly TRBD2 for D (7 bases). V lost 6 bases to trimming and J lost 4 bases, with 16 bases between them. In germline, CDR1 is MNHEY, CDR2 SMNVEV (reference sequence). The CDR3 spans 15 residues. The CDR3 DNA reads TGTGCCAGCAGAGTCCGGGGGGCAGGGTACAATGAGCAGTTCTTC. This translates into CASRVRGAGYNEQFF.

The chain combines TRBV20-1 with TRBJ1-2, with D maybe TRBD1 (5 bases). CDR3 length: 14 amino acids. The V gene lost 1 base and the J gene lost 0 bases, with 9 bases spanning the gap. CDR1 is DFQATT, CDR2 SNEGSKA, per germline (reference sequence). The CDR3 here is CSARAQGTNYGYTF. In DNA, the CDR3 is TGCAGTGCTAGAGCTCAGGGAACTAACTATGGCTACACCTTC.

In its sample, this clonotype was seen a few times. The chain employs TRBV9 and TRBJ2-1; 8 bases are shared with TRBD2. The V segment lost 0 bases and the J segment 9 bases; nucleotides outside the gene matches: 14. The CDR3 spans 17 residues. CDR1 and CDR2 (germline): SGDLS, YYNGEE. CDR3 amino acids: CASSVVSGGPGGVEQFF. CDR3 DNA: TGTGCCAGCAGCGTAGTGTCGGGAGGGCCGGGGGGTGTTGAGCAGTTCTTC.

The CDR3 DNA reads TGCGCCAGCAGCCCCGGGACTCCGAACGCCAAAAACATTCAGTACTTC. Its protein is CASSPGTPNAKNIQYF. The chain uses TRBV5-1 and TRBJ2-4, with a weak D call TRBD2 (6 bases). Germline V gene data show CDR1 as SGHRS and CDR2 as YFSETQ. Trimming took 4 bases from V and 1 from J, leaving 15 bases between them. The CDR3 runs 16 residues.

The chain joins TRBV3-1 to TRBJ2-5; D may match TRBD1 or TRBD2 (5 bases each). The V gene's germline CDR1 is LGHDT and CDR2 YNNKEL (reference sequence). V was pared by 5 bases and J by 1 base, with 17 bases between. This CDR3 is built from 16 residues. CDR3 in DNA: TGTGCCAGCAGCTTCAGGGTGGGGGAAAGCCAAGAGACCCAGTACTTC. Translation: CASSFRVGESQETQYF.

The V gene is TRBV7-2, the J gene TRBJ2-7; the match to TRBD2 covers 9 bases. V lost 4 bases, J lost 3 bases, and 13 bases stayed unmatched. The CDR3 spans 17 residues. CDR1 is SGHTA and CDR2 is FQGNSA in the germline V gene. CDR3 in amino acids: CASSSSIAGVGFYEQYV. The DNA for the CDR3 is TGTGCCAGCAGCTCTTCTATAGCGGGAGTGGGGTTCTACGAGCAGTACGTC.

This clonotype was detected only a few times. The V call is TRBV6-1, the J call TRBJ2-2; possible D gene TRBD2, 6 bases. V lost 6 bases, J lost 0 bases, and 14 bases lay in between. CDR3 size: 16 residues. From germline, CDR1 is MNHNS and CDR2 SASEGT. CDR3 sequence reads: CASRPRRGPNTGELFF. CDR3 in DNA: TGTGCCAGCAGGCCCCGGCGGGGCCCGAACACCGGGGAGCTGTTTTTT.

There are a few counts of this clonotype. The genes are TRBV24-1 and TRBJ2-1; D possibly matches TRBD1 or TRBD2 (5 bases each). Germline V gives CDR1 KGHDR, CDR2 SFDVKD. The CDR3 runs to 12 residues. Trimming pared 5 bases from V and 13 bases from J, leaving 14 bases between. The CDR3 DNA is TGTGCCACCAGTGCCATGGGGGTAGTTCAGTTCTTC. Residues: CATSAMGVVQFF.

The gene calls are TRBV12-3 or TRBV12-4 and TRBJ2-1; D call uncertain. V gave up 6 bases and J gave up 1 base, with 7 bases separating them. This CDR3 spans 13 amino acids. The CDR3 protein is CASSRKSYNEQFF. The CDR3 DNA follows: TGTGCCAGCAGCCGGAAGTCCTACAATGAGCAGTTCTTC.

This clonotype was observed many times. V usage is TRBV5-1 and J usage is TRBJ2-5; D is ambiguous. The germline V gene encodes CDR1 SGHRS and CDR2 YFSETQ. V gave up 1 base and J gave up 2 bases, with 15 bases separating them. This CDR3 comprises 16 residues. The DNA for the CDR3 is TGCGCCAGCAGCTTGTTGGGCAGGCCTACACAAGAGACCCAGTACTTC. It is translated as CASSLLGRPTQETQYF.

This clonotype was counted a few times. The chain has TRBV5-6 and TRBJ1-2; D not certain. Trimming removed 1 base at V and 4 bases at J, with 11 bases between. Germline CDR1 and CDR2: SGHDT and YYEEEE. CDR3 length equals 14 residues. CDR3 sequence: CASSLTASRYGYTF. CDR3 nucleotide sequence: TGTGCCAGCAGCTTGACAGCGAGTCGCTATGGCTACACCTTC.

The chain couples TRBV3-1 to TRBJ2-2; D is uncertain. This CDR3 is 14 amino acids long. Germline V gives CDR1 LGHDT, CDR2 YNNKEL (reference sequence). Trimming removed 6 bases at V and 5 bases at J, with 13 bases between. The CDR3, as DNA: TGTGCCAGCAGACAAAGGCCGTTGACCGGGGAGCTGTTTTTT. Translating gives CASRQRPLTGELFF.

There are many counts of this clonotype. As DNA, the CDR3 is TGTGCCAGCAGCCAAGATCCCCGGTATGAGCAGTTCTTC. As protein: CASSQDPRYEQFF. This rearrangement joins TRBV4-2 to TRBJ2-1; D is uncertain. From germline, CDR1 is LGHNA and CDR2 YNFKEQ. CDR3 size: 13 residues. With 0 bases removed from V and 8 bases from J, the gap between germline ends came to 8 bases.

The V gene is TRBV7-9, the J gene TRBJ1-1; D may be TRBD1 (6 bases). This CDR3 has 14 residues. The germline V gene encodes CDR1 SEHNR and CDR2 FQNEAQ (reference sequence). V was trimmed by 4 bases and J by 4 bases, leaving 13 bases between them. This chain's CDR3 is CASSWGRGRTEAFF. In DNA, the CDR3 is TGTGCCAGCAGCTGGGGCAGGGGACGCACTGAAGCTTTCTTT. Full variable domain (rest looked up from reference TRBV7-9 and TRBJ1-1): DTGVSQNPRHKITKRGQNVTFRCDPISEHNRLYWYRQTLGQGPEFLTYFQNEAQLEKSRLLSDRFSAERPKGSFSTLEIQRTEQGDSAMYLCASSWGRGRTEAFFGQGTRLTVV.

This clonotype was counted ten times or more. This chain uses TRBV29-1 with TRBJ1-1; TRBD1 is a possible D gene (6 bases). The CDR3 has 13 amino acids. Germline CDR1 and CDR2: SQVTM and ANQGSEA. V lost 3 bases, J lost 5 bases, and 13 bases lay in between. CDR3 loop: CSVDRGEWTEAFF. The DNA for the CDR3 is TGCAGCGTTGACAGGGGAGAATGGACTGAAGCTTTCTTT.

The chain has TRBV30 and TRBJ2-1; D gene uncertain. V shed 2 bases and J shed 1 base, with 9 bases lying between them. This CDR3 is 14 amino acids long. Germline assignment: CDR1 GTSNPN and CDR2 SVGIG (reference sequence). The CDR3 DNA reads as TGTGCCTGGAGTCCCGATAGGTCCTACAATGAGCAGTTCTTC. Amino acid sequence: CAWSPDRSYNEQFF.

The V and J genes are TRBV5-1 and TRBJ2-5, with unresolved D. Trimming took off 6 bases at V and 1 base at J, with 10 bases between the two ends. Germline V gives CDR1 SGHRS, CDR2 YFSETQ. There are 13 residues in the CDR3. CDR3 nucleotides: TGCGCCAGCAACGTGACACCCCAAGAGACCCAGTACTTC. Protein sequence: CASNVTPQETQYF.

The chain joins TRBV24-1 to TRBJ2-2, with TRBD2 matching over 12 bases. The CDR3 runs 17 residues. Germline CDR1 and CDR2: KGHDR and SFDVKD. Trimming removed 2 bases from V and 5 bases from J; junction bases left unmatched: 5. CDR3 residues: CATSDSLLAGGTGELFF. The CDR3 DNA reads as TGTGCCACCAGTGATTCCTTACTAGCGGGAGGAACCGGGGAGCTGTTTTTT.

This clonotype has a handful of counts. The chain employs TRBV5-5 and TRBJ2-7; D not certain. CDR1 is SGHKS and CDR2 is YYEKEE in the germline V gene (reference sequence). The CDR3 length is 13 residues. With 0 bases removed from V and 6 bases from J, the gap between germline ends came to 10 bases. DNA of the CDR3: TGTGCCAGCAGCTTGGCCACCGGGCGCGAGCAGTACGTC. This codes for CASSLATGREQYV.